In this sample, the clone carrying this T cell receptor beta chain turned up many times. Its antigen is as yet unknown. Scientists amplified the TCR beta CDR3 regions from RNA transcripts. The first round was an RT-PCR with HTBI primers, and the second round was a multiplex PCR. TCRdb itself ran the multiplex PCR reads through MiXCR, one entry per CDR3 protein. Seen here are 200,000 to 250,000 distinct CDR3 sequences, 25% to 30% observed once, and the top ten hold approximately 8.6%. Germline values: CDR1 MDHEN, CDR2 SYDVKM. Trimming cost V 6 bases and J 0 bases, with 9 bases left between them. The CDR3 loop spans 13 amino acids. This sample was taken from a study of Graves' ophthalmopathy and Graves' hyperthyroidism. Study-wide background: Peripheral blood sampling occurred at initial diagnosis, before any treatment. General study results and limits: Blood also contained most of the expanded thyroid clonotypes above 0.001 frequency.

Ophthalmopathy donors' eye disease showed moderate-to-severe activity, CAS of at least 3, NOSPECS of at least 4 and duration under 3 months. No donor had other autoimmune disease, uncontrolled infection, pregnancy or lactation. This sequence joins TRBV28 and TRBJ2-7; D gene unclear. The specimen was peripheral blood. The TCR sequence derives from a man between 50 and 59 years old with Graves' ophthalmopathy. CDR3 nucleotide sequence: TGTGCCAGCAGACCGTCGAGCTCCTACGAGCAGTACTTC. Amino acids: CASRPSSSYEQYF.